This T cell receptor beta chain derives from a study of shared T cell receptors in the human thymus. V shed 7 bases and J 2 bases; nucleotides not matched to a gene: 5. From germline, CDR1 is MDHEN and CDR2 SYDVKM. The CDR3 is 14 residues long. The count of this clone is one. Generated by immunoSEQ multiplex PCR, the TCRdb table keeps only in-frame clones and is missing some. In the table there are 600,000 or so clones, around 87% of which are singletons. The same specimen was also included in a second study, on human thymus T cells. As that report states: Corrective surgery for congenital heart defects was being performed on the healthy Finnish infants who served as donors. Thymus pieces cut out during corrective heart surgery were the tissue that was used. Thymic TCR repertoires of unrelated people reportedly overlapped highly.

This clonotype was obtained from a boy under three years old with a congenital heart defect. This chain links TRBV28 with TRBJ2-3, with 8 bases that match TRBD2. The material sequenced was thymocytes. CDR3 region: CASTLTSDTDTQYF. Here the CDR3 DNA reads TGTGCCAGCACCCTGACTAGCGACACAGATACGCAGTATTTT.